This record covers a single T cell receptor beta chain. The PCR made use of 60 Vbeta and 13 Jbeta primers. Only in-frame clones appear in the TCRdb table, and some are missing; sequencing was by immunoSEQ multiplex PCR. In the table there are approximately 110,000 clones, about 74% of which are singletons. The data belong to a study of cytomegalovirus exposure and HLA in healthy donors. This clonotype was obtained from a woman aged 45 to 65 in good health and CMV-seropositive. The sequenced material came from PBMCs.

The CDR3 region has the DNA TGCGCCAGCAGTGAGTCTCTAGCGGGGGGCCAGCATGAGCAGTTCTTC. This codes for CASSESLAGGQHEQFF. This chain connects TRBV10-1 to TRBJ2-1, with 11 bases identical to TRBD2. Per the germline V gene, CDR1 is WNHNN and CDR2 is SYGVQD (reference sequence). This CDR3 has 16 residues. V trimming: 0 bases; J trimming: 8 bases; junction bases outside the gene matches: 6.